The clone carrying this T cell receptor beta chain was found a few times. The antigen is unknown. The data are from a study of radiotherapy plus CTLA-4 blockade in lung cancer. Study as a whole: Roughly 17% of patients responded objectively, and around 32% achieved disease control.

Study-level points and caveats: Interferon-beta and early blood T cell clone dynamics reportedly predicted response best.

The CDR3 is 12 amino acids. From germline, CDR1 is MNHNS and CDR2 SASEGT. The ends were cut back, 4 bases at V and 6 bases at J, with 10 bases in the middle. Sequencing was performed with immunoSEQ multiplex PCR; in TCRdb, only in-frame clones are kept and a portion is missing. The sample records about 45,000 clones, approximately 62% being singletons. The specimen was peripheral blood, collected from a patient treated with radiotherapy plus ipilimumab. The sequence derives from a human donor with non-small cell lung cancer who had a partial response to radiotherapy plus ipilimumab. The chain links TRBV6-1 to TRBJ2-7, with D possibly TRBD1 on 5 matching bases. The CDR3 is CASSVGHPEQYF. The CDR3 bases are TGTGCCAGCAGTGTTGGACACCCCGAGCAGTACTTC.